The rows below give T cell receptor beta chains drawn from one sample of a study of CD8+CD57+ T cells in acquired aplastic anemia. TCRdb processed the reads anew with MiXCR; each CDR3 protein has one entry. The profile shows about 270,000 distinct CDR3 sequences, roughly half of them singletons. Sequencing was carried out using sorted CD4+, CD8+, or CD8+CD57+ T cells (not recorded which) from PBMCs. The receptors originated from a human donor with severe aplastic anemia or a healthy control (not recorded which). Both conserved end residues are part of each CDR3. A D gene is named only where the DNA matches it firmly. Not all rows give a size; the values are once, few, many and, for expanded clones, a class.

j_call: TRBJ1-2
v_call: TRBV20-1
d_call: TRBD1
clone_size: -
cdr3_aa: CSASLRGFRNYGYTF
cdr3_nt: TGCAGTGCTAGTCTCAGGGGGTTCCGCAACTATGGCTACACCTTC

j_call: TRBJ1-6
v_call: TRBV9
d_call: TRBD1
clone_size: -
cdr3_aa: CASSANRGPLHF
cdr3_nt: TGTGCCAGCAGCGCTAACAGGGGACCCCTCCACTTT

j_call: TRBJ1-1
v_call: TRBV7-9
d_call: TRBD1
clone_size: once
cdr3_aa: CASSSAGQMNTEAFF
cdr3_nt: TGTGCCAGCAGCTCCGCGGGACAGATGAACACTGAAGCTTTCTTT

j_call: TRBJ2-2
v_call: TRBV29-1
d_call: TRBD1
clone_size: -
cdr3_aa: CSVETGYTGELFF
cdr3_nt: TGCAGCGTTGAGACAGGGTACACCGGGGAGCTGTTTTTT

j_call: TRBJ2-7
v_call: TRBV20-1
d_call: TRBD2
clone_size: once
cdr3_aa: CSARGTSGSRAYEQYF
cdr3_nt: TGCAGTGCTAGGGGGACTAGCGGGAGTAGGGCCTACGAGCAGTACTTC

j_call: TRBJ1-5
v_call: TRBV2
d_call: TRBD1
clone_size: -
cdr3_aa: CASSAGQGHQPQHF
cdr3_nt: TGTGCCAGCAGCGCCGGACAGGGACATCAGCCCCAGCATTTT

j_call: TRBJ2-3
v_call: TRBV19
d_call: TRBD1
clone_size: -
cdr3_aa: CATARTGRDTQYF
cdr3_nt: TGTGCCACTGCTAGGACAGGCAGAGATACGCAGTATTTT

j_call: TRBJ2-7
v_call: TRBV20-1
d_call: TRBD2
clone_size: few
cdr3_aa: CSATTSGAYEQYF
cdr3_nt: TGCAGTGCCACGACTAGCGGGGCATACGAGCAGTACTTC

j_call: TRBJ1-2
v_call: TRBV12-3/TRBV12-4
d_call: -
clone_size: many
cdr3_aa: CASSLGGPRRHGYTF
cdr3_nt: TGTGCCAGCAGCCTCGGAGGGCCACGAAGGCATGGCTACACCTTC

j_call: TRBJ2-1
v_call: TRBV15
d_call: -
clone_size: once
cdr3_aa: CATSRNTEYNEQFF
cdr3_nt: TGTGCCACCAGCAGAAACACAGAATACAATGAGCAGTTCTTC

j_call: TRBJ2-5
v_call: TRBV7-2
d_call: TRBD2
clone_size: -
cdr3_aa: CASSLGRRLAPPTQYF
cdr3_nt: TGTGCCAGCAGCTTAGGTCGTCGACTAGCTCCTCCGACCCAGTACTTC

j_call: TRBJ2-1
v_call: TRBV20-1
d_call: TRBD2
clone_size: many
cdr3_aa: CSARTTSGGYNEQFF
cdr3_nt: TGCAGTGCTAGGACGACTAGCGGTGGGTACAATGAGCAGTTCTTC

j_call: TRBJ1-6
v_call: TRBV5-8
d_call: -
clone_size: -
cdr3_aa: CAISLIVGIDSPLHF
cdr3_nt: TGTGCCATCAGCTTAATAGTCGGAATAGATTCACCCCTCCACTTT

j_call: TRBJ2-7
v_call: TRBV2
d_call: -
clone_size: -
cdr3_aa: CASSRAYTYEQYF
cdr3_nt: TGTGCCAGCAGCCGGGCGTACACCTACGAGCAGTACTTC

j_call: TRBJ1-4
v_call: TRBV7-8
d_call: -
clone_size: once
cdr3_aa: CASSLETGGEKLFF
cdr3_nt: TGTGCCAGCAGCTTAGAGACGGGGGGAGAAAAACTGTTTTTT

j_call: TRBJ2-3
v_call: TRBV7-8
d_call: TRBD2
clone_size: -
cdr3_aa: CASSNGLAGRDTQYF
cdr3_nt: TGTGCCAGCAGCAACGGACTAGCGGGACGGGATACGCAGTATTTT

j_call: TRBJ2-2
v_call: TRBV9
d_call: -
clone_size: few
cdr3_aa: CASSRTNTGELFF
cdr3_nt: TGTGCCAGCAGCAGGACGAACACCGGGGAGCTGTTTTTT

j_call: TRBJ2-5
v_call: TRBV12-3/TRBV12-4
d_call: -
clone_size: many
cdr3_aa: CASNTLRRGHPETQYF
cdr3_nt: TGTGCCAGCAATACCCTAAGGCGAGGACATCCTGAGACCCAGTACTTC

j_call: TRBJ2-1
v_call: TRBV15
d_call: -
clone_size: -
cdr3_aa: CATSPRQEAAYKFF
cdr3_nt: TGTGCCACCAGCCCCCGACAGGAGGCCGCGTATAAGTTCTTC

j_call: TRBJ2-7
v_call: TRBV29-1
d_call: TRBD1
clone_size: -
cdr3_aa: CSVVGPGQGAYEQYF
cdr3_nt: TGCAGCGTTGTGGGACCGGGACAGGGGGCTTACGAGCAGTACTTC

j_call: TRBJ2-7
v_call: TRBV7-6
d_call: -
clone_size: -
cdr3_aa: CASSPGPRLYEQYF
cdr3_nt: TGTGCCAGCAGCCCGGGACCGCGCCTCTACGAGCAGTACTTC

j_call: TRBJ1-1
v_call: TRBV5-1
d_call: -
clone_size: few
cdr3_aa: CASSPRDGSTEAFF
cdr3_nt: TGCGCCAGCAGCCCCCGGGACGGCTCCACTGAAGCTTTCTTT

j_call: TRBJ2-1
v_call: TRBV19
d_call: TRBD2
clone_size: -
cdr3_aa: CASSGGGVGEQFF
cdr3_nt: TGTGCCAGTAGTGGGGGAGGGGTGGGTGAGCAGTTCTTC

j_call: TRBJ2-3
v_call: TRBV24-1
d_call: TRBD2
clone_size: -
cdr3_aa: CATSDWSGSSTDTQYF
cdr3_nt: TGTGCCACCAGTGATTGGAGCGGGAGCTCGACAGATACGCAGTATTTT

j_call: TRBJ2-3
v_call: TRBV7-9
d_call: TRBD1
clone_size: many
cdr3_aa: CASSSGQGTDTQYF
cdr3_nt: TGTGCCAGCAGCTCAGGACAGGGCACAGATACGCAGTATTTT

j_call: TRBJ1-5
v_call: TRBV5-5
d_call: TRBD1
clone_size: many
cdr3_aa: CASSPWSGRGQGNQPQHF
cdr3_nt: TGTGCCAGCAGCCCTTGGAGCGGCAGGGGGCAAGGCAATCAGCCCCAGCATTTT

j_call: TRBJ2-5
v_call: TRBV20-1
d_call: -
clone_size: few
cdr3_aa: CSASQQWETQYF
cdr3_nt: TGCAGTGCTAGTCAGCAGTGGGAGACCCAGTACTTC

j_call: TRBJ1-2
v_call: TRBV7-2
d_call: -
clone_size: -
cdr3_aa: CASSLAVQGTGGYAF
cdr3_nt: TGTGCCAGCAGCCTAGCAGTACAGGGAACGGGTGGCTACGCCTTC

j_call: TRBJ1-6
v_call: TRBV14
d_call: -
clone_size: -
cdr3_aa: CASSGGYNSPLHF
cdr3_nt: TGTGCCAGCAGTGGTGGCTATAATTCACCCCTCCACTTT

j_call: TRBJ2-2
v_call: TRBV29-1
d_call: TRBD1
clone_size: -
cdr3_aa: CSVDIGQGMYTGELFF
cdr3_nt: TGCAGCGTTGATATCGGACAGGGGATGTACACCGGGGAGCTGTTTTTT

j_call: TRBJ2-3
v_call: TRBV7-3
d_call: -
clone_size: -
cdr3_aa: CASSLSEGDTKYF
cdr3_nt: TGTGCCAGCAGCTTAAGTGAGGGAGATACGAAGTATTTT

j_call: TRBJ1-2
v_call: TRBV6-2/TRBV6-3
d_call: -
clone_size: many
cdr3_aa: CASSYSEVLYGYTF
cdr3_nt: TGTGCCAGCAGTTACTCAGAGGTACTCTATGGCTACACCTTC

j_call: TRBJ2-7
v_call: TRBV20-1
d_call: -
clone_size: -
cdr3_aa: CSGAVTNEQYF
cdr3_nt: TGCAGTGGGGCGGTCACGAACGAGCAGTACTTC

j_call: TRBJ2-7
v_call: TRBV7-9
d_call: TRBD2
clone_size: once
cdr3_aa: CASSVEPSGAYEQYF
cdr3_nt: TGTGCCAGCAGCGTAGAACCTAGCGGAGCCTACGAGCAGTACTTC

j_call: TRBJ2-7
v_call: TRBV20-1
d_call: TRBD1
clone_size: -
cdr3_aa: CSAAGPGQGGEQYF
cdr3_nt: TGCAGTGCTGCTGGACCGGGACAGGGGGGCGAGCAGTACTTC

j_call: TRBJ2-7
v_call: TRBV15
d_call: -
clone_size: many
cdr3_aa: CATSRGQIYEQYF
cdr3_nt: TGTGCCACCAGCAGAGGACAGATCTACGAGCAGTACTTC

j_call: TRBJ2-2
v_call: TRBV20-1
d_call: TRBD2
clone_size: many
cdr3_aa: CSVPSPLAGLTGELFF
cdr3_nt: TGCAGTGTTCCCTCCCCACTAGCGGGGTTAACCGGGGAGCTGTTTTTT

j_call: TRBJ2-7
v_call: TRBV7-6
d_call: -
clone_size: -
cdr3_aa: CASSLVDPRDTTATGQYF
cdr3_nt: TGTGCCAGCAGCTTAGTCGACCCCAGGGACACCACAGCCACCGGGCAGTACTTC

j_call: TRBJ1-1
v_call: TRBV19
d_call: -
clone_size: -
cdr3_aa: CASRAHPVNTEAFF
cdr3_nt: TGTGCCAGTAGAGCACACCCAGTGAACACTGAAGCTTTCTTT

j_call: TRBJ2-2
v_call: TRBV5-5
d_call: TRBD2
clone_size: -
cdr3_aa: CASSISSGGDTGELFF
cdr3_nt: TGCGCCAGCAGCATATCTAGCGGGGGTGACACCGGGGAGCTGTTTTTT

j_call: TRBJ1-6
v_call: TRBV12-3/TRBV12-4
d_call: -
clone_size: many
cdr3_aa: CASSLRATNSPLHF
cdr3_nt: TGTGCCAGCAGTTTGCGGGCGACAAATTCACCCCTCCACTTT

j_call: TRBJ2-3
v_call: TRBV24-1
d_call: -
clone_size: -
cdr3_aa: CATSDPGSSTDTQYF
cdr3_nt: TGTGCCACCAGTGACCCCGGGTCTAGCACAGATACGCAGTATTTT

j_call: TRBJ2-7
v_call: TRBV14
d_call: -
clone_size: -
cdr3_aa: CASSQQGKDEQYF
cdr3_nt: TGTGCCAGCAGCCAACAGGGGAAGGACGAGCAGTACTTC

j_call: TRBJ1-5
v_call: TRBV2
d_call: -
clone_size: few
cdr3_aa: CASSEQGGNQPQHF
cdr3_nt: TGTGCCAGCAGTGAACAGGGAGGCAATCAGCCCCAGCATTTT

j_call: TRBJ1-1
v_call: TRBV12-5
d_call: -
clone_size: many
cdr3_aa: CASGAVRGLFTEAFF
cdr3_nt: TGTGCTAGTGGAGCCGTAAGGGGTTTATTTACTGAAGCTTTCTTT

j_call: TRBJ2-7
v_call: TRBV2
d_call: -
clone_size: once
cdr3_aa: CASREGRQASYEQYF
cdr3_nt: TGTGCCAGCAGAGAGGGCAGACAAGCGTCCTACGAGCAGTACTTC

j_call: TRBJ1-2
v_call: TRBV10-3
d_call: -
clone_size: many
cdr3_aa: CAISFGLMGDSPYGYTF
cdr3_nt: TGTGCCATCAGTTTCGGGTTGATGGGGGACTCTCCCTATGGCTACACCTTC

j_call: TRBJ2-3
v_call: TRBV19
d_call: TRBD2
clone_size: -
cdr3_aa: CASRLAGVQDTQYF
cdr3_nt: TGTGCCAGCAGGTTAGCGGGAGTGCAAGATACGCAGTATTTT